What follows are 11 T cell receptor beta chains derived from one specimen sequenced in a study of technical replicates of blood from a handful of donors. Clones were read by immunoSEQ multiplex PCR, and TCRdb kept only the in-frame ones, dropping some. The sample lists about 79,000 clones; 75% to 95% were seen once. Sequencing was performed on T cells isolated from PBMCs. The receptors stem from a human donor in good health. Some clones in this sample may be carry-over from other donors' samples.

This chain joins TRBV13 and TRBJ2-5; 7 bases map to TRBD1. Trimming cost V 5 bases and J 5 bases; bases outside gene matches: 8. From germline, CDR1 is PRHDT and CDR2 FYEKMQ (reference sequence). The CDR3 is made up of 14 amino acids. Here the CDR3 DNA reads TGTGCCAGCAGCACCACTACAGGGGTGGAGACCCAGTACTTC. Translated, it gives CASSTTTGVETQYF. The full variable domain, with the rest looked up from reference TRBV13 and TRBJ2-5, is AAGVIQSPRHLIKEKRETATLKCYPIPRHDTVYWYQQGPGQDPQFLISFYEKMQSDKGSIPDRFSAQQFSDYHSELNMSSLELGDSALYFCASSTTTGVETQYFGPGTRLLVL.

The rearrangement uses TRBV19 and TRBJ1-2, with D maybe TRBD1 (6 bases). The CDR3 contains 14 residues. Looked up from germline, CDR1 is LNHDA and CDR2 is SQIVND (reference sequence). The V end was cut by 7 bases, the J end by 2 bases, with 14 bases between. The DNA for the CDR3 is TGTGCCAGTACCCCTGGACAGAACAACTATGGCTACACCTTC. It encodes CASTPGQNNYGYTF.

The rearrangement links TRBV5-4 to TRBJ2-3; 10 bases align to TRBD2. The CDR3 is made up of 15 amino acids. The J segment lost 3 bases and the V segment lost 3 bases, leaving 4 bases of the junction unmatched. The germline gives CDR1 SGHNT, CDR2 YYREEE (reference sequence). The CDR3 DNA reads as TGTGCCAGCAGCTCCAAACTAGCGGGAACAGATACGCAGTATTTT. It is translated as CASSSKLAGTDTQYF.

The gene calls are TRBV7-8 and TRBJ2-7, with unresolved D. Trimming shortened V by 5 bases and J by 0 bases, and 17 bases separated the two germline ends. From germline, CDR1 is SGHVS and CDR2 FQNEAQ. The CDR3 totals 16 residues. For the CDR3, the DNA is TGTGCCAGCAGCCCGTACGAGGTGGTCAGCTCCTACGAGCAGTACTTC. Translated, it gives CASSPYEVVSSYEQYF.

V gene TRBV5-6 combines with J gene TRBJ2-1; TRBD2 matches at 8 bases. The length of the CDR3 is 15 residues. In germline, CDR1 is SGHDT, CDR2 YYEEEE. Trimming took 4 bases from V and 4 from J; bases not matched to a gene: 7. CDR3 bases: TGTGCCAGCAGCCTCGGGGGGGACTTTTACAATGAGCAGTTCTTC. Its translation is CASSLGGDFYNEQFF.

This clone was picked up one time. The V call is TRBV5-4, the J call TRBJ2-1; possibly TRBD1 for D (5 bases). There are 14 residues in the CDR3. V was shortened by 4 bases and J by 0 bases, with 8 bases between the two germline ends. Germline CDR1 is SGHNT and CDR2 is YYREEE (reference sequence). CDR3 loop: CASSRTNSYNEQFF. DNA of the CDR3: TGTGCCAGCAGCCGGACAAACTCCTACAATGAGCAGTTCTTC.

This chain connects TRBV7-2 to TRBJ1-2, with D unresolved. This CDR3 contains 14 residues. V shed 1 base and J shed 3 bases, with 9 bases lying between them. CDR1 SGHTA and CDR2 FQGNSA come from the germline V gene. This CDR3 is CASSLEQVHYGYTF. The CDR3, as DNA: TGTGCCAGCAGCTTAGAGCAGGTGCACTATGGCTACACCTTC.

This clone occurred a few times. The gene calls are TRBV19 and TRBJ1-1; no definite D call. Germline V gene data show CDR1 as LNHDA and CDR2 as SQIVND (reference sequence). This CDR3 comprises 11 residues. The V end was cut by 9 bases, the J end by 2 bases, with 7 bases between. The CDR3 spells CASRFNTEAFF. The CDR3 nucleotides read TGTGCCAGCAGGTTTAACACTGAAGCTTTCTTT. Looking up the rest from reference TRBV19 and TRBJ1-1 gives the full variable domain: DGGITQSPKYLFRKEGQNVTLSCEQNLNHDAMYWYRQDPGQGLRLIYYSQIVNDFQKGDIAEGYSVSREKKESFPLTVTSAQKNPTAFYLCASRFNTEAFFGQGTRLTVV.

The genes are TRBV7-9 and TRBJ1-6; 8 positions match TRBD1. Trimming cost V 3 bases and J 7 bases; bases outside gene matches: 11. This CDR3 has 17 amino acids. Per the germline V gene, CDR1 is SEHNR and CDR2 is FQNEAQ (reference sequence). CDR3 sequence (DNA): TGTGCCAGCAGCTTGGGAGCAGGGGGCCGGTCAAATTCACCCCTCCACTTT. It specifies CASSLGAGGRSNSPLHF.

J is TRBJ2-3 and V is TRBV10-3; maybe TRBD2 (6 bases). The CDR3 consists of 13 residues. Germline V gene data show CDR1 as ENHRY and CDR2 as SYGVKD. Trimming stripped 8 bases from V and 6 bases from J, with 15 bases between. CDR3 region: CAIADPGVDTQYF. CDR3 nucleotide sequence: TGTGCCATCGCCGACCCGGGGGTCGATACGCAGTATTTT.

This chain connects TRBV29-1 to TRBJ2-5, with D possibly being TRBD1 (5 bases). CDR3 size: 12 residues. The germline V and J ends were trimmed by 4 bases and 5 bases, with 11 bases remaining between them. The germline V gene encodes CDR1 SQVTM and CDR2 ANQGSEA. The CDR3 loop reads CSVVTGAETQYF. For the CDR3, the DNA is TGCAGCGTTGTTACAGGAGCCGAGACCCAGTACTTC.